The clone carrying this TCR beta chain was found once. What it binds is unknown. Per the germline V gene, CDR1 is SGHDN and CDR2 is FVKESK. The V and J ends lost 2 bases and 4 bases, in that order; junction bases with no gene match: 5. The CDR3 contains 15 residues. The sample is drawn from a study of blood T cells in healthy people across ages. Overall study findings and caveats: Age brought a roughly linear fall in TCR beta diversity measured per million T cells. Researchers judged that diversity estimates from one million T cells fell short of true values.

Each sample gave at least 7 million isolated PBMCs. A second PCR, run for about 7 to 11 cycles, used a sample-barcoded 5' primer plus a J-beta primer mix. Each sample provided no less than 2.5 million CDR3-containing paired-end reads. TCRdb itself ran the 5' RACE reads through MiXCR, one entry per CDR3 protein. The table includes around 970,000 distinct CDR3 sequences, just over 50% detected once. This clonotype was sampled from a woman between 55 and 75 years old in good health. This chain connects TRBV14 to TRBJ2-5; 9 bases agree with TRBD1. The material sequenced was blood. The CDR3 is CASSQRDRVRETQYF. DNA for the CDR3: TGTGCCAGCAGCCAAAGGGACAGGGTGAGAGAGACCCAGTACTTC.